This paragraph covers one T cell receptor (beta chain) sequence. The sample is drawn from a study of blood T cell repertoires in COVID-19. Study overall: Samples representing acute and convalescent COVID-19 were sourced from the United States, Italy and Spain. PBMCs, B-cell-depleted T cells, or T cells provided the cDNA or gDNA that made up the material.

There are 13 residues in the CDR3. V dropped 2 bases and J dropped 9; count of bases not matched to a gene: 3. CDR1 MNHEY and CDR2 SVGEGT come from the germline V gene. Authors' methods: The authors estimated nucleated cell counts from reference gene primer amplification. Only in-frame clones appear in the TCRdb table, and some are missing; sequencing was by immunoSEQ multiplex PCR. D and trimming were read from the DNA, whereas the V and J calls and clone size are those reported in that table. The data show about 200,000 clones, more than 80% seen once. The sequencing sample was made of peripheral blood. The sequence came from a young man who had recovered from COVID-19. This chain joins TRBV6-2 or TRBV6-3 and TRBJ2-3; 9 nucleotides line up with TRBD1. The CDR3 sequence is CASSYGDRATQYF. CDR3 nucleotides: TGTGCCAGCAGTTACGGGGACAGGGCAACGCAGTATTTT.